This T cell receptor beta chain stems from a study of blood T cell repertoires in COVID-19. This clone appeared once. At one end, the junction sequence differs from germline, possibly due to a read error. CDR3 length equals 14 residues. The germline gives CDR1 MGHRA, CDR2 YSYEKL. Clones were sequenced by immunoSEQ multiplex PCR, and TCRdb holds only the in-frame ones, with some missing. The table lists approximately 180,000 clones, roughly 80% of them singletons. The sequence was obtained from a woman in her forties or fifties who had recovered from COVID-19. This chain links TRBV4-1 with TRBJ2-7; the match to TRBD1 covers 11 bases. Sequencing input: PBMCs or T cells enriched from blood (not recorded which). CDR3 sequence: CASSQGQGANEQYF. The DNA of the CDR3 is TGCGCCAGCAGTCAAGGACAGGGGGCCAACGAGCAGTACTTC.